This T cell receptor (beta chain) was recovered during a study of T-cell reconstitution after alpha-beta-depleted transplantation in children. This clonotype was detected ten times or more. From germline, CDR1 is SGHTS and CDR2 YDEGEE. The V end was cut by 0 bases, the J end by 3 bases, with 18 bases between. The CDR3 extends over 17 amino acids. This sample's TCRbeta library carried unique molecular identifier barcodes. TCRdb re-called the PCR reads through MiXCR, storing one row per CDR3 protein. The profile shows approximately 70,000 distinct CDR3 sequences, just under 5% of them singletons. The sample in question was PBMCs, mostly from graft donor cells, obtained 180 days after TCRalphabeta/CD19-depleted stem cell transplant. The clonotype originates from a boy under two years old who had a stem cell transplant for acute myeloid leukemia, so the T cells may come from the graft donor. The chain combines TRBV5-8 with TRBJ1-1; a possible D gene is TRBD1 (5 bases). In nucleotides, the CDR3 is TGTGCCAGCAGCTTGGATCTTGGGGGTGTTCGGGACACTGAAGCTTTCTTT. Its translation: CASSLDLGGVRDTEAFF.